What follows describes a single T cell receptor (beta chain). As yet, its antigen is unknown. The data were taken from a study of T cell responses to AZD1222 COVID-19 vaccine. Overall study: Second-dose recipients at about 4 or about 12 weeks were treated as one pooled group. Points from the study as a whole: Receipt of two AZD1222 doses was followed by a rise in Spike-specific TCR breadth and depth. A mostly white British donor set with more females was recruited, and clonal diversity was possibly underestimated.

CDR1 is SGHTA, CDR2 FQGTGA, per germline. The CDR3 covers 16 residues. V gave up 0 bases and J gave up 4 bases, with 14 bases separating them. The assay was immunoSEQ multiplex PCR, and TCRdb's table has in-frame clones only and misses some. Of 150,000 to 180,000 clones in the sample, about nine tenths were seen once. This sequence originates from an adult in good health. The specimen comprised peripheral blood, sampled on day 0 of AZD1222 vaccination. The rearrangement joins TRBV7-3 to TRBJ2-3; D may correspond to TRBD1 or TRBD2 (5 bases each). The CDR3 sequence is CASSLTGAPRADTQYF. CDR3 nucleotides: TGTGCCAGCAGCTTAACAGGGGCTCCGAGGGCAGATACGCAGTATTTT. Variable domain in full (rest from reference TRBV7-3 and TRBJ2-3): GAGVSQTPSNKVTEKGKYVELRCDPISGHTALYWYRQSLGQGPEFLIYFQGTGAADDSGLPNDRFFAVRPEGSVSTLKIQRTERGDSAVYLCASSLTGAPRADTQYFGPGTRLTVL.